This T cell receptor (beta chain) was captured by sequencing in a study of blood T cell repertoires in COVID-19. Overall study: The analysed material was cDNA or gDNA that came from T cells, B-cell-depleted T cells, or PBMCs.

Only in-frame clones appear in the TCRdb table, and some are missing; sequencing was by immunoSEQ multiplex PCR. The data show more than 200,000 clones, under 90% seen once. The CDR3 extends over 15 amino acids. Germline lookup yields CDR1 LGHNA and CDR2 YNFKEQ. The germline V and J ends were trimmed by 0 bases and 1 base, with 6 bases remaining between them. The sample was peripheral blood. The chain carries TRBV4-2 and TRBJ2-2; possible D gene TRBD1, 5 bases. The TCR comes from a man older than 75 with acute or convalescent COVID-19. The CDR3 nucleotides are TGTGCCAGCAGCCAAGAGACAGAGAACACCGGGGAGCTGTTTTTT. Translation: CASSQETENTGELFF.